Listed below are T cell receptor beta chains from one sample, sequenced in a study of T cell changes during pregnancy in multiple sclerosis. Generated by immunoSEQ multiplex PCR, the TCRdb table keeps only in-frame clones and is missing some. The sample contains tens of thousands of clones, roughly 90% of which appear only once. The sequences come from CD8+ T cells from peripheral blood mononuclear cells, collected in the first trimester of pregnancy. These receptors originate from a female donor with multiple sclerosis, enrolled in a pregnancy study. CDR3s include the opening cysteine and the closing phenylalanine or tryptophan. D genes are given only for firm matches. For some rows the clone size is stated as once, few or many, or as a class when expanded; others skip it.

abundance	v_gene	j_gene	d_gene	CDR3nt	CDR3aa
-	TRBV27	TRBJ1-2	TRBD1	TGTGCCAGTTCTATTACACAGGGGAATGGCTACACCTTC	CASSITQGNGYTF
once	TRBV7-6	TRBJ1-4	TRBD1	TGTGCCAGCAGCTCCATCTTGGGGACAGGGTTTGGGGAAAAACTGTTTTTT	CASSSILGTGFGEKLFF
-	TRBV12-5	TRBJ2-1	-	TGTGCTAGTATCGAGCCTAGCTCCTACAATGAGCAGTTCTTC	CASIEPSSYNEQFF
-	TRBV27	TRBJ1-5	-	TGTGCCAGCAGTAATTTAGATCAGCCCCAGCATTTT	CASSNLDQPQHF
-	TRBV6-5	TRBJ1-2	-	TGTGCCACGAGGTCCCCCCCTAACTATGGCTACACCTTC	CATRSPPNYGYTF
-	TRBV6-1	TRBJ1-1	-	TGTGCCAACCTACAGGGGAACACTGAAGCTTTCTTT	CANLQGNTEAFF
-	TRBV7-9	TRBJ2-5	-	TGTGCCAGCAGCTTAGTGCCTATCTGGGGGGTCCAAGAGACCCAGTACTTC	CASSLVPIWGVQETQYF
-	TRBV27	TRBJ1-5	-	TGTGCCAGCAGTCACCGGGAGCACAATCAGCCCCAGCATTTT	CASSHREHNQPQHF
-	TRBV7-9	TRBJ2-7	-	TGTGCCAGCACCGAAGCGGAACTACGTCCTTACGAGCAGTACTTC	CASTEAELRPYEQYF
once	TRBV6-5	TRBJ1-1	TRBD1	TGTGCCAGCGGATGGACAGGGGCGAACACTGAAGCTTTCTTT	CASGWTGANTEAFF
few	TRBV7-8	TRBJ2-7	TRBD2	TGTGCCAGCAGCTTAGCGGCGCGGGGGGGATCCTACGAGCAGTACTTC	CASSLAARGGSYEQYF
-	TRBV7-3	TRBJ2-2	-	TGTGCCAGCAGGGGGGCTCGCTCCGGGGAGCTGTTTTTT	CASRGARSGELFF
-	TRBV5-6	TRBJ2-7	-	TGTGCCAGCAGCTTGGGCGGGTACGAGCAGTACTTC	CASSLGGYEQYF
-	TRBV6-1	TRBJ2-3	TRBD2	TGTGCCCACGGGGGGGAGGATACCGATACGCAGTATTTT	CAHGGEDTDTQYF
-	TRBV5-4	TRBJ1-1	-	TGTGCCAGCAGCTTGCCCGGGACACTTGAAGCTTTCTTT	CASSLPGTLEAFF
-	TRBV5-4	TRBJ1-4	TRBD1	TGTGCCAGCAGCCAGGACAGGGGTTTAGGCGAAAAACTGTTTTTT	CASSQDRGLGEKLFF
-	TRBV6-5	TRBJ1-1	TRBD1	TGTGCCAGCAGTTTAATCAGGGGGACTGAAGCTTTCTTT	CASSLIRGTEAFF
-	TRBV7-3	TRBJ2-3	-	TGTGCCAGCAGCTCCGACAAAGGGGATGAAACAGATACGCAGTATTTT	CASSSDKGDETDTQYF
-	TRBV5-8	TRBJ1-6	TRBD1	TGTGCCAGCAGAACACAGGGGGGTTCACCCCTCCACTTT	CASRTQGGSPLHF
-	TRBV27	TRBJ1-5	-	TGTGCCAGCAGTTTTGGGGCACCCAATCAGCCCCAGCATTTT	CASSFGAPNQPQHF
-	TRBV6-6	TRBJ1-2	TRBD1	TGTGCCAGCCGAGGGGGCTCCTATGGCTACACCTTC	CASRGGSYGYTF
-	TRBV6-5	TRBJ1-5	TRBD1	TGTGCCAGCAGCCCACAGGGGAATAGCAATCAGCCCCAGCATTTT	CASSPQGNSNQPQHF
-	TRBV27	TRBJ2-7	-	TGTGCCAGCAGTCTACAGGTCTCCTGGGAGCAGTACTTC	CASSLQVSWEQYF
-	TRBV13	TRBJ1-3	-	TGTGCCAGCAGCCCAGAGACAGACCGTTCTGGAAACACCATATATTTT	CASSPETDRSGNTIYF
-	TRBV7-8	TRBJ1-3	-	TGTGCCAGCAGCTTAGCTCGCACGGTCGGTGGCACCATATATTTT	CASSLARTVGGTIYF
-	TRBV7-8	TRBJ2-5	-	TGTGCCAGTGCCCGCTTGAGTATAGTGGAGACCCAGTACTTC	CASARLSIVETQYF
-	TRBV11-2	TRBJ2-7	TRBD2	TGTGCCAGCAGCTTCGGCGGGGGAGCTTACTACGAGCAGTACTTC	CASSFGGGAYYEQYF
-	TRBV6-4	TRBJ2-3	-	TGTGCCCGGCCTAGAGCGGATACGCAGTATTTT	CARPRADTQYF
-	TRBV5-6	TRBJ2-3	TRBD2	TGTGCCAGCAGCCTACCGACTAGCATCAACACAGATACGCAGTATTTT	CASSLPTSINTDTQYF
-	TRBV4-1	TRBJ1-6	-	TGCGCCAGCAGCCCCAGAGAAGAGGGTTTTTCACCCCTCCACTTT	CASSPREEGFSPLHF
-	TRBV9	TRBJ1-2	-	TGTGCCAGCAGCGGGACAGTGGGCTACACCTTC	CASSGTVGYTF
-	TRBV18	TRBJ2-3	-	TGTGCCAGCTCCCCTTACAGGGTAGCAAGCACAGATACGCAGTATTTT	CASSPYRVASTDTQYF
-	TRBV30	TRBJ2-5	TRBD2	TGTGCCTGGAGTGAGGGACTAGCGGGGGGGTACCCGTTCCAAGAGACCCAGTACTTC	CAWSEGLAGGYPFQETQYF
-	TRBV4-1	TRBJ1-1	TRBD1	TGCGCCAGCAGCCAAGCACAGGGGAGGTGGACTGAAGCTTTCTTT	CASSQAQGRWTEAFF
-	TRBV29-1	TRBJ1-1	-	TGCAGCGTCGGCGATGACAGTGAAGCTTTCTTT	CSVGDDSEAFF
-	TRBV7-3	TRBJ2-3	-	TGTGCCAGCAGCCCCACGGGTTTAGGCGGGACCGGCACAGATACGCAGTATTTT	CASSPTGLGGTGTDTQYF
-	TRBV5-4	TRBJ1-2	-	TGTGCCAGCAGCTTCGGGAGTGGCTACACCTTC	CASSFGSGYTF
-	TRBV4-1	TRBJ2-3	TRBD2	TGCGCCAGCAGCCATAAAAATGTAGGGCGGGGGAGAAAAGATACGCAGTATTTT	CASSHKNVGRGRKDTQYF
-	TRBV19	TRBJ2-7	TRBD1	TGTGCCAGTAGTGGCCGGGACAGGGCCTACGAGCAGTACTTC	CASSGRDRAYEQYF
-	TRBV21-1	TRBJ2-7	-	TGTGCCAGCAGCTTGGGACACTCCTACGAGCAGTACTTC	CASSLGHSYEQYF
-	TRBV7-7	TRBJ2-2	TRBD1	TGTGCTAGCAGTCTTTACCCGGACAGGCGTGGCACCGGGGAGCTGTTTTTT	CASSLYPDRRGTGELFF
-	TRBV6-1	TRBJ2-7	TRBD2	TGTGCCAGCAGTGAAGCTAGCGGGGGGGTCTACGAGCAGTACTTC	CASSEASGGVYEQYF
-	TRBV2	TRBJ2-1	TRBD2	TGTGCCAGCAGTGAAAGTGCTAGCGGGGATTTCTCCTACAATGAGCAGTTCTTC	CASSESASGDFSYNEQFF
-	TRBV7-9	TRBJ2-7	-	TGTGCCAGCAGCTTAGCCCAGGGTCTGGGCGAGCAGTACTTC	CASSLAQGLGEQYF
-	TRBV7-9	TRBJ2-5	-	TGTGCCAGCAGCTTAGAATACAGGCAAGAGACCCAGTACTTC	CASSLEYRQETQYF
-	TRBV7-6	TRBJ2-1	TRBD2	TGTGCCAGCAGCTTAGTGGCGGGGGGGCTGGGTGAGCAGTTCTTC	CASSLVAGGLGEQFF
-	TRBV27	TRBJ2-1	-	TGTGCCAGCAGTTTAGCGGTGCAAGGCAATGAGCAGTTCTTC	CASSLAVQGNEQFF
-	TRBV19	TRBJ1-5	-	TGTGCCAGTAGTATCGGGGTTAGCAATCAGCCCCAGCATTTT	CASSIGVSNQPQHF
-	TRBV5-4	TRBJ1-1	-	TGTGCCAGCAGCCTACAAGGGTCGGGAGGCACTGAAGCTTTCTTT	CASSLQGSGGTEAFF
-	TRBV7-9	TRBJ2-1	-	TGTGCCAGCGACTGGGGGGTTGAGCAGTTCTTC	CASDWGVEQFF
-	TRBV9	TRBJ1-1	TRBD1	TGTGCCAGCAGCGTCTCCGACAGGGGAGCGGTGAACACTGAAGCTTTCTTT	CASSVSDRGAVNTEAFF